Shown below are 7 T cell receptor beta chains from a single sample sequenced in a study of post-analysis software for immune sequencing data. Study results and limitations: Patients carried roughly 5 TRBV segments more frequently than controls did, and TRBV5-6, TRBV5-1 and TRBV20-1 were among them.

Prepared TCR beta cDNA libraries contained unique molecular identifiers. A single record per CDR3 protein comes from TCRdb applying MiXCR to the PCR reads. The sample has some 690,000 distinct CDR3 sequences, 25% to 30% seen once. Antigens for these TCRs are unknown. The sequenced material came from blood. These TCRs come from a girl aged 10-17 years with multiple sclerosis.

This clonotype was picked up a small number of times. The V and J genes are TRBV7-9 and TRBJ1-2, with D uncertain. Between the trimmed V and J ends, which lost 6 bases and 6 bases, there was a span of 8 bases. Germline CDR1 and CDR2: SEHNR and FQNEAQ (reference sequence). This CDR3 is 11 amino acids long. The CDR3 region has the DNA TGTGCCAGCAGTGAAACTGATGGCTACACCTTC. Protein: CASSETDGYTF.

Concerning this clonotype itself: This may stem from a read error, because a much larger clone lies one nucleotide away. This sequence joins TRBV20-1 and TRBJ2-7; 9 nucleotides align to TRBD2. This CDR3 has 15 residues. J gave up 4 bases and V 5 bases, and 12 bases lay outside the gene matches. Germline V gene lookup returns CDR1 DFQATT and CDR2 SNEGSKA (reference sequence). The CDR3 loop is CSALDGGGRGYEQYF. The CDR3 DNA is TGCAGTGCTCTCGATGGGGGCGGGAGGGGGTACGAGCAGTACTTC.

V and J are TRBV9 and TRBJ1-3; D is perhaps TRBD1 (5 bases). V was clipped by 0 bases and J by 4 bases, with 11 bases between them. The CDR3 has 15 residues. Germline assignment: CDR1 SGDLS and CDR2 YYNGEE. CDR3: CASSVGDGWGNTIYF. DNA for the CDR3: TGTGCCAGCAGCGTAGGGGACGGCTGGGGAAACACCATATATTTT.

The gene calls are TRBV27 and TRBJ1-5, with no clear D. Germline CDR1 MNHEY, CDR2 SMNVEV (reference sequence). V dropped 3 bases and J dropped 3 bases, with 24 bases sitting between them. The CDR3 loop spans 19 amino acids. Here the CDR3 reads CASSLRRSSRTKPNQPQHF. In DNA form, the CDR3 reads TGTGCCAGCAGTTTGAGGCGCTCGAGCAGAACTAAGCCCAATCAGCCCCAGCATTTT.

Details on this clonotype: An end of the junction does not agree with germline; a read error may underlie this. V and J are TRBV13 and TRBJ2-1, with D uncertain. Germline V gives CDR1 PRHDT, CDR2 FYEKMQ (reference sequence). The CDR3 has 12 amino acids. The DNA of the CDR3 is TGTGCCAGCAGCCCTCCTATAGGCCTGCAGTTATTC. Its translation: CASSPPIGLQLF.

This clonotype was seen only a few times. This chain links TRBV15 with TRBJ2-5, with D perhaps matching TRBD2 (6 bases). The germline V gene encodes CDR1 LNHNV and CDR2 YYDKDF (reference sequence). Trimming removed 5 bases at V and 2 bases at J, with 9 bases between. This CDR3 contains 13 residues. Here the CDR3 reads CATSGGLQETQYF. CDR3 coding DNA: TGTGCCACCAGCGGAGGGTTACAAGAGACCCAGTACTTC.

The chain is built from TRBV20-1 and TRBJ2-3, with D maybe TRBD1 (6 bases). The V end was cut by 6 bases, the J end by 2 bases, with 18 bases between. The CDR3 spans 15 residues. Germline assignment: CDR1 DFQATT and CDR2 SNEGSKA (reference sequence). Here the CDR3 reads CSAEDRKRSTDTQYF. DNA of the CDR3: TGCAGTGCAGAAGACAGGAAGCGATCCACAGATACGCAGTATTTT.